Below, 16 T cell receptor beta chains from the same sample are listed, as sequenced in a study of cytomegalovirus exposure and HLA in healthy donors. The study ran its PCR with 60 Vbeta and 13 Jbeta primers. Here immunoSEQ multiplex PCR was the method, and the copy in TCRdb shows in-frame clones only, minus some. Here the sample spans roughly 150,000 clones, approximately 80% being singletons. What was sequenced was PBMCs. These receptor sequences come from a woman under 30 in good health and CMV-seronegative.

This clone was observed a few times. V is TRBV18 and J is TRBJ1-1; the D is unclear. Germline values: CDR1 KGHSH, CDR2 LQKENI. The CDR3 is 13 amino acids. Trimming took 3 bases from V and 0 from J, leaving 5 bases between them. Here the CDR3 DNA reads TGTGCCAGCTCACCTACACTGAACACTGAAGCTTTCTTT. This codes for CASSPTLNTEAFF.

This chain links TRBV11-1 with TRBJ1-1; the D is unclear. V dropped 7 bases and J dropped 0 bases, with 12 bases sitting between them. Germline CDR1 reads SGHAT; CDR2 reads FQDESV (reference sequence). There are 14 residues in the CDR3. The CDR3 loop reads CASKEDGVNTEAFF. In DNA, the CDR3 is TGTGCCAGCAAGGAGGACGGGGTGAACACTGAAGCTTTCTTT.

The J gene is TRBJ2-3, the V gene TRBV5-1; the match to TRBD2 covers 8 bases. With V trimmed by 5 bases and J by 4 bases, 6 bases remained unmatched. Germline CDR1 reads SGHRS; CDR2 reads YFSETQ. The CDR3 sequence is 14 residues long. In DNA form, the CDR3 reads TGCGCCAGCAGGAGCGGGGGCCGGCCAGATACGCAGTATTTT. Amino acid sequence: CASRSGGRPDTQYF.

The gene calls are TRBV5-1 and TRBJ2-1; 7 bases fit TRBD1. Germline CDR1 and CDR2: SGHRS and YFSETQ. V shed 1 base and J 4 bases; nucleotides not matched to a gene: 5. The CDR3 has 15 amino acids. CDR3 DNA sequence: TGCGCCAGCAGCTTGCGGGACAGCCTTTACAATGAGCAGTTCTTC. It encodes CASSLRDSLYNEQFF.

The chain carries TRBV5-4 and TRBJ1-1; no firm D call. The germline gives CDR1 SGHNT, CDR2 YYREEE (reference sequence). There are 11 residues in the CDR3. V gave up 0 bases and J gave up 7 bases, with 4 bases separating them. The CDR3 protein is CASSLDSEAFF. The CDR3 DNA follows: TGTGCCAGCAGCTTGGACAGTGAAGCTTTCTTT.

This clone has a handful of counts. V and J are TRBV6-1 and TRBJ2-2, with 9 bases fitting TRBD1. Losses at the gene ends were 6 bases for V and 6 bases for J; bases not matched to a gene: 8. The germline V gene has CDR1 MNHNS and CDR2 SASEGT. The CDR3 extends over 15 amino acids. The CDR3: CASRGQGEVPGELFF. Here the CDR3 DNA reads TGTGCCAGCAGGGGACAGGGAGAGGTTCCCGGGGAGCTGTTTTTT.

This clone was counted between two and nine times. J is TRBJ2-7 and V is TRBV7-2, with D possibly TRBD1 on 5 matching bases. Trimming took 2 bases from V and 6 from J, leaving 11 bases between them. Germline CDR1 and CDR2: SGHTA and FQGNSA. The CDR3 totals 13 residues. The CDR3 reads CASSLLGRGEQYF. CDR3 bases: TGTGCCAGCAGCTTATTAGGAAGGGGCGAGCAGTACTTC.

The chain has TRBV11-2 and TRBJ2-7; D possibly corresponds to TRBD1 (5 bases). Germline CDR1 SGHAT, CDR2 FQNNGV. Trimming took 5 bases from V and 5 from J, leaving 10 bases between them. The CDR3 sequence is 12 residues long. The CDR3 spells CASSHSGNEQYF. The CDR3 coding sequence is TGTGCCAGCAGCCATTCAGGGAACGAGCAGTACTTC.

The chain links TRBV29-1 to TRBJ2-3; 13 bases match TRBD2. V shed 6 bases and J 3 bases; nucleotides not matched to a gene: 6. Germline V gene sequence: CDR1 SQVTM, CDR2 ANQGSEA. The CDR3 contains 15 residues. The CDR3 sequence is CSVNGLAGATDTQYF. In DNA, the CDR3 is TGCAGCGTAAATGGACTAGCGGGGGCGACAGATACGCAGTATTTT.

This clone was counted a single time. This chain joins TRBV5-1 and TRBJ2-3; weak D call: TRBD1 (5 bases). This CDR3 is 17 amino acids long. The V gene lost 7 bases and the J gene lost 0 bases, with 21 bases spanning the gap. The germline CDR1 and CDR2 sequences are SGHRS and YFSETQ. CDR3 sequence (DNA): TGCGCCAGCCAGGCACAGGTCCTAAAAACTAGCACAGATACGCAGTATTTT. It specifies CASQAQVLKTSTDTQYF.

The chain uses TRBV18 and TRBJ1-5; the match to TRBD1 covers 7 bases. Germline-derived CDR1 and CDR2 are KGHSH and LQKENI. This CDR3 is 15 amino acids long. With V trimmed by 2 bases and J by 2 bases, 3 bases remained unmatched. The CDR3 bases are TGTGCCAGCTCACCAAACACAGGGGGCAATCAGCCCCAGCATTTT. Translating it yields CASSPNTGGNQPQHF.

The chain employs TRBV18 and TRBJ1-1; 12 bases align to TRBD1. This CDR3 has 17 residues. The trim removed 5 bases at V and 2 bases at J, leaving 9 bases unmatched. Germline CDR1 and CDR2: KGHSH and LQKENI. The CDR3 coding sequence is TGTGCCAGCTCAAGGCCGGGACAGGGGGCAGTTAACACTGAAGCTTTCTTT. Amino acid sequence: CASSRPGQGAVNTEAFF.

The CDR3 is CSVRDTSNTEAFF. The CDR3 DNA sequence: TGCAGCGTCAGGGACACATCGAACACTGAAGCTTTCTTT. The rearrangement joins TRBV29-1 to TRBJ1-1; the D gene is possibly TRBD1 (6 bases). Germline V gene data show CDR1 as SQVTM and CDR2 as ANQGSEA. The length of the CDR3 is 13 residues. V was cut by 6 bases and J by 1 base, with 12 bases left in between.

CDR3 in amino acids: CASSHRTGVNTEAFF. The DNA for the CDR3 is TGTGCCAGCAGTCACCGGACAGGAGTAAACACTGAAGCTTTCTTT. The chain is built from TRBV6-6 and TRBJ1-1, with 7 bases fitting TRBD1. The V and J ends lost 5 bases and 2 bases, in that order; junction bases with no gene match: 8. CDR1 is MNHNY and CDR2 is SVGAGI in the germline V gene (reference sequence). The CDR3 totals 15 residues.

J is TRBJ1-6 and V is TRBV9, with TRBD1 matching 10 bases. The V and J ends lost 5 bases and 9 bases, in that order; junction bases with no gene match: 5. Germline V gene lookup returns CDR1 SGDLS and CDR2 YYNGEE. This CDR3 region has 14 residues. CDR3 nucleotide sequence: TGTGCCAGCAGGAAAGGACAGGGGGGTTCACCCCTCCACTTT. Protein sequence: CASRKGQGGSPLHF.

The gene calls are TRBV4-1 and TRBJ1-3; D perhaps matches TRBD1 (5 bases). V dropped 1 base and J dropped 4 bases, with 14 bases sitting between them. The CDR3 has 16 residues. The germline CDR1 and CDR2 sequences are MGHRA and YSYEKL. The CDR3 is CASSQGGGILGNTIYF. CDR3 coding DNA: TGCGCCAGCAGCCAAGGGGGGGGGATACTGGGAAACACCATATATTTT.